The entry below gives a single T cell receptor beta chain sequence along with its context. Its antigen remains unknown. This specimen comes from a study of vaccination and CD4 T cells after COVID-19. Study background: From HCoV-229E, HCoV-OC43, HCoV-NL63 and SARS-CoV-2, overlapping spike peptides were used to stimulate the cells. Study results and limitations: The study examined relatively few convalescent patients and included no early post-infection timepoints.

V shed 6 bases and J shed 10 bases, with 28 bases lying between them. The CDR3 runs 17 residues. CDR1 KGHDR and CDR2 SFDVKD come from the germline V gene. Noted treatment: roughly nine-day PBMC culture with coronavirus spike peptide pools or control peptides (ViraFEST assay). PBMCs were cultured at fewer than 2.5 million per well with around 10 IU/ml IL-2 and about 10 ug/ml peptide pools. Sequence data for DNA of cultured CD4+ T cells were generated by the Oncomine TCR Beta short-read assay. In this case, cultured CD4+ T cells provided the extracted genomic DNA. TCRdb itself ran the PCR reads through MiXCR, one entry per CDR3 protein. The sample has around 20,000 distinct CDR3 sequences, around half seen once.

Sequenced material: CD4+ T cells from blood, cultured in vitro. The sequence was collected from a human donor who had recovered from COVID-19. The chain recombines TRBV24-1 with TRBJ2-3; D possibly corresponds to TRBD1 (6 bases). The DNA of the CDR3 is TGTGCCACCAGTCCCAGGGGTGGTGTGTCCCACCGCGACGCGCAGTATTTT. Protein sequence: CATSPRGGVSHRDAQYF.